The source of this TCR beta chain is a study of shared clonotypes between healthy human individuals. Method: immunoSEQ multiplex PCR; TCRdb's copy keeps in-frame clones and lacks some. The profile shows roughly 1,500,000 clones, around 98% of them singletons. The sample consisted of naive CD4+ T cells sorted from blood. The subset was: CD45RA+ positively selected. This clonotype originated in a young man in good health.

CDR3 in amino acids: CASSASGQISGNTIYF. CDR3 nucleotides: TGTGCCAGCAGCGCCTCGGGACAGATCTCTGGAAACACCATATATTTT. The chain couples TRBV9 to TRBJ1-3; 7 bases align to TRBD1. CDR1 is SGDLS and CDR2 is YYNGEE in the germline V gene. The J segment lost 0 bases and the V segment lost 3 bases, leaving 6 bases of the junction unmatched. The CDR3 runs to 16 residues.